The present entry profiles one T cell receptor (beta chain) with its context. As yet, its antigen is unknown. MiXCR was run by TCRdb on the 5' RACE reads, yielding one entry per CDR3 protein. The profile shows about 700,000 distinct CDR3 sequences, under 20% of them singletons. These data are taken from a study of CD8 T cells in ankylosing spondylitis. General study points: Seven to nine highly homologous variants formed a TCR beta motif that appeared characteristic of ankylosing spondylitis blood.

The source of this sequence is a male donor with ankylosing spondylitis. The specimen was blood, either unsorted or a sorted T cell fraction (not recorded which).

The CDR3 is CASSQPLSGLDTEAFF. In nucleotides, the CDR3 is TGCGCCAGCAGCCAACCTTTGTCGGGGCTGGACACTGAAGCTTTCTTT. This sequence joins TRBV4-1 and TRBJ1-1; the D gene is possibly TRBD1 (5 bases). The CDR3 is 16 residues long. In germline, CDR1 is MGHRA, CDR2 YSYEKL. V was pared by 2 bases and J by 3 bases, with 16 bases between.